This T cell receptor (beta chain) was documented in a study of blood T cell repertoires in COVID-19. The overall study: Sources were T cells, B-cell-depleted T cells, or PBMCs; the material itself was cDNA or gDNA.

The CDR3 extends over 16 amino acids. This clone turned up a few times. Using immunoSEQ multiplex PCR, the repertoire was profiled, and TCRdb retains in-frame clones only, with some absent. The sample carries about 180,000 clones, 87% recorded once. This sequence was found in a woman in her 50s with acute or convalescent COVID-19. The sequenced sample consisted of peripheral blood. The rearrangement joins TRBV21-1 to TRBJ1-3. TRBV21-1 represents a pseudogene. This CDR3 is CASSKALYTSGNTIYF. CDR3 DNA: TGTGCCAGCAGCAAAGCGCTATATACCTCTGGAAACACCATATATTTT.